The rows below give T cell receptor beta chains drawn from one sample of a study of blood T cell repertoires in COVID-19. This table comes from immunoSEQ multiplex PCR, and its TCRdb copy is limited to in-frame clones, with some not included. The sample has 200,000 to 300,000 clones; 70% to 90% are singletons. The source material was peripheral blood. All receptors come from a woman aged 40 to 49 with acute or convalescent COVID-19. Each CDR3 is given with its conserved first and last residue. The order of the fields is J gene, D gene, V gene, clone size, CDR3 DNA, CDR3 protein. The D gene is left open where the match is weak. Some rows have no size entry. The others give once, few or many, or a class for an expanded clone.

j_gene: TRBJ2-3; d_gene: NA; v_gene: TRBV5-1; abundance: NA; CDR3nt: TGCGCCAGCAGCCCCTACCGACAGGCAGATACGCAGTATTTT; CDR3aa: CASSPYRQADTQYF
j_gene: TRBJ1-1; d_gene: TRBD1; v_gene: TRBV10-3; abundance: NA; CDR3nt: TGTGCCATCAGTGGTACCGGGACAGAGGAAGCTTTCTTT; CDR3aa: CAISGTGTEEAFF
j_gene: TRBJ1-2; d_gene: TRBD1; v_gene: TRBV27; abundance: NA; CDR3nt: TGTGCCAGCAGTTCGACAGGGGAGGGATGGCGGGGCTACACCTTC; CDR3aa: CASSSTGEGWRGYTF
j_gene: TRBJ2-1; d_gene: TRBD2; v_gene: TRBV7-3; abundance: NA; CDR3nt: TGTGCCAGCAGCTTCACTAGCGGGGCAAATGAGCAGTTCTTC; CDR3aa: CASSFTSGANEQFF
j_gene: TRBJ1-3; d_gene: TRBD1; v_gene: TRBV5-6; abundance: NA; CDR3nt: TGTGCCAGCAGCTTGGGAGTAGGGGGCGGAAACACCATATATTTT; CDR3aa: CASSLGVGGGNTIYF
j_gene: TRBJ2-3; d_gene: TRBD2; v_gene: TRBV11-2; abundance: NA; CDR3nt: TGTGCCAGCCGAGGCATAGCGGGGGGGCCAAATACGCAGTATTTT; CDR3aa: CASRGIAGGPNTQYF
j_gene: TRBJ1-6; d_gene: TRBD1; v_gene: TRBV19; abundance: NA; CDR3nt: TGTGCCAGTAGTATCGTCCGGGACAGCAACCCATATAATTCACCCCTCCACTTT; CDR3aa: CASSIVRDSNPYNSPLHF
j_gene: TRBJ1-4; d_gene: NA; v_gene: TRBV3-1/TRBV3-2; abundance: NA; CDR3nt: TGTGCCAGCAGCCTCCACCGGGAGACAACTAATGAAAAACTGTTTTTT; CDR3aa: CASSLHRETTNEKLFF
j_gene: TRBJ2-3; d_gene: NA; v_gene: TRBV7-3; abundance: NA; CDR3nt: TGTGCCAGCAGCTTAGTAGGGGGTACGCAGTATTTT; CDR3aa: CASSLVGGTQYF
j_gene: TRBJ2-3; d_gene: TRBD2; v_gene: TRBV5-1; abundance: NA; CDR3nt: TGCGCCAGCAGCCCGTGGACTAGCGGGGGGGCAGATACGCAGTATTTT; CDR3aa: CASSPWTSGGADTQYF
j_gene: TRBJ1-2; d_gene: NA; v_gene: TRBV28; abundance: once; CDR3nt: TGTGCCAGCAGTTTAGGCACAAACTATGGCTACACCTTC; CDR3aa: CASSLGTNYGYTF
j_gene: TRBJ1-1; d_gene: NA; v_gene: TRBV19; abundance: once; CDR3nt: TGTGCCAGTAGCCGACAGAAGAACACTGAAGCTTTCTTT; CDR3aa: CASSRQKNTEAFF
j_gene: TRBJ1-5; d_gene: TRBD1; v_gene: TRBV6-2/TRBV6-3; abundance: once; CDR3nt: TGTGCCAGCAGCCCTATCGGACAGGGGAAAAATCAGCCCCAGCATTTT; CDR3aa: CASSPIGQGKNQPQHF
j_gene: TRBJ2-5; d_gene: NA; v_gene: TRBV2; abundance: NA; CDR3nt: TGTGCCAGCAACCAGGACAGCCCGCCCCAGTACTTC; CDR3aa: CASNQDSPPQYF
j_gene: TRBJ2-1; d_gene: TRBD1; v_gene: TRBV4-2; abundance: NA; CDR3nt: TGTGCCAGCAGCCAAGCTGAGACAGGGGGCAATGAGCAGTTCTTC; CDR3aa: CASSQAETGGNEQFF
j_gene: TRBJ2-1; d_gene: NA; v_gene: TRBV24-1; abundance: NA; CDR3nt: TGTGCCACCAGTGATCCCTCCTTTCAAAGAGGGGGTCATGAGCAGTTCTTC; CDR3aa: CATSDPSFQRGGHEQFF
j_gene: TRBJ1-1; d_gene: NA; v_gene: TRBV6-5; abundance: NA; CDR3nt: TGTGCCAGCAGGAGGCAGCTGAACACTGAAGCTTTCTTT; CDR3aa: CASRRQLNTEAFF
j_gene: TRBJ2-2; d_gene: TRBD1; v_gene: TRBV25-1; abundance: NA; CDR3nt: TGTGCCAGCAGTGAATTTCTAACAGGGGGTCGTTCCGGGGAGCTGTTTTTT; CDR3aa: CASSEFLTGGRSGELFF
j_gene: TRBJ1-5; d_gene: NA; v_gene: TRBV27; abundance: NA; CDR3nt: TGTGCCAGCAGTGAGATCCAGGGGCGACAGCCCCAGCATTTT; CDR3aa: CASSEIQGRQPQHF
j_gene: TRBJ1-2; d_gene: TRBD1; v_gene: TRBV12-5; abundance: NA; CDR3nt: TGTGCTAGTGGCCCCGGGACAGGGGGAGGGTATGGCTACACCTTC; CDR3aa: CASGPGTGGGYGYTF
j_gene: TRBJ1-1; d_gene: NA; v_gene: TRBV12-3/TRBV12-4; abundance: NA; CDR3nt: TGTGCCAGCAGCTTTACGGGGACTGAAGCTTTCTTT; CDR3aa: CASSFTGTEAFF
j_gene: TRBJ1-5; d_gene: NA; v_gene: TRBV30; abundance: NA; CDR3nt: TGTGCCTGGAGTGTTAACGTCGGTCAGCCCCAGCATTTT; CDR3aa: CAWSVNVGQPQHF